The source of this T cell receptor (beta chain) is a study of response to subunit inactivated influenza vaccine. TCRdb reprocessed the RT-PCR reads with MiXCR, giving one entry per CDR3 protein. The repertoire includes roughly 760,000 distinct CDR3 sequences, less than 25% of them detected once, and roughly 10% sits in the top ten. Study results and limitations: Each seasonal influenza vaccination, the authors suggested, recruits few new T cells.

Turning to this clonotype: Its antigen is unidentified.

CDR3 length: 14 amino acids. After removal of 8 bases from V and 7 bases from J, the junction contained 12 bases not matched to a gene. CDR1 and CDR2 from the germline V gene are MNHEY and SMNVEV (reference sequence). This specimen consisted of PBMCs from blood, obtained about 5 days after vaccination. The V gene is TRBV27, the J gene TRBJ1-2; 8 nucleotides match TRBD1. The TCR sequence derives from a man aged 50-59 years who received an inactivated influenza vaccine. CDR3 region: CASGMAGGVSGYTF. CDR3 nucleotides: TGTGCCAGCGGTATGGCAGGGGGCGTTTCTGGCTACACCTTC.